The sequence of this T cell receptor beta chain was determined in a study of blood T cell repertoires in COVID-19. The repertoire was sequenced with immunoSEQ multiplex PCR; TCRdb's copy has only in-frame clones and lacks some. This sample has 350,000 to 400,000 clones, with around 90% found just once. In germline, CDR1 is LNHDA, CDR2 SQIVND (reference sequence). V was clipped by 6 bases and J by 4 bases, with 16 bases between them. The CDR3 length is 14 residues. The chain has TRBV19 and TRBJ2-7, with D perhaps matching TRBD2 (5 bases). The TCR originated in a man aged 18 to 29 with active or convalescent COVID-19. The sequenced material came from peripheral blood. The CDR3 sequence: CASSRTWGAYEQYF. The CDR3, as DNA: TGTGCCAGTAGCCGCACTTGGGGAGCTTACGAGCAGTACTTC.